A selection of T cell receptor beta chains follows, all from one sample in a study of blood T cell repertoires in COVID-19. Profiling relied on immunoSEQ multiplex PCR, and the TCRdb table lists in-frame clones only, not all of them. The sample lists some 140,000 clones, around 86% occurring once. Sequenced: peripheral blood. The receptor set was obtained from a man aged 50 or older with active COVID-19. CDR3s include the opening cysteine and the closing phenylalanine or tryptophan. D genes are given only for firm matches. For some rows the clone size is stated as once, few or many, or as a class when expanded; others skip it.

V gene	clone size	CDR3 length	D gene	J gene	CDR3 protein	CDR3 DNA
TRBV5-1	.	14	TRBD1	TRBJ2-7	CASSRGQGSYEQYF	TGCGCCAGCAGTCGCGGACAGGGAAGTTACGAGCAGTACTTC
TRBV5-1	.	13	.	TRBJ2-5	CASSLVSQETQYF	TGCGCCAGCAGCTTGGTGTCTCAAGAGACCCAGTACTTC
TRBV6-6	.	13	TRBD2	TRBJ2-7	CATRGGPEPEQYF	TGTGCCACCCGGGGGGGGCCCGAACCTGAGCAGTACTTC
TRBV18	.	13	.	TRBJ1-5	CASSSNSNQPQHF	TGTGCCAGCTCATCTAATAGCAATCAGCCCCAGCATTTT
TRBV6-5	.	14	TRBD1	TRBJ2-1	CASRRDSSYNEQFF	TGTGCCAGCAGACGGGACAGCTCCTACAATGAGCAGTTCTTC
TRBV9	once	16	TRBD1	TRBJ2-5	CASSPRQGARGETQYF	TGTGCCAGCAGCCCCCGACAGGGGGCGAGAGGAGAGACCCAGTACTTC
TRBV11-2	.	16	TRBD2	TRBJ2-5	CASSFSRGGPAETQYF	TGTGCCAGCAGCTTTAGCCGCGGGGGGCCGGCGGAGACCCAGTACTTC
TRBV7-2	.	14	.	TRBJ1-2	CASSPRAGEGGYTF	TGTGCCAGCAGCCCACGGGCAGGGGAGGGTGGCTACACCTTC
TRBV27	.	15	TRBD1	TRBJ1-3	CASSLEGAGGNTIYF	TGTGCCAGCAGTCTAGAGGGGGCTGGGGGAAACACCATATATTTT
TRBV7-8	many	15	.	TRBJ1-5	CASSGGRAINQPQHF	TGTGCCAGCTCGGGGGGCAGGGCCATCAATCAGCCCCAGCATTTT
TRBV6-5	.	15	TRBD2	TRBJ2-3	CASSSLAGGWNTQYF	TGTGCCAGCAGTTCCCTAGCGGGGGGGTGGAATACGCAGTATTTT
TRBV4-3	.	14	.	TRBJ1-2	CASSQVIGGRGYTF	TGCGCCAGCAGCCAAGTAATCGGCGGGAGAGGCTACACCTTC
TRBV5-4	.	13	.	TRBJ2-1	CAILNSSYNEQFF	TGTGCCATACTCAATTCGTCCTACAATGAGCAGTTCTTC
TRBV11-2	.	14	.	TRBJ1-1	CASSLVPGNTEAFF	TGTGCCAGCAGCTTAGTCCCGGGGAACACTGAAGCTTTCTTT
TRBV9	.	15	TRBD1	TRBJ1-1	CASSVAGQGAAEAFF	TGTGCCAGCAGCGTAGCGGGACAGGGGGCTGCTGAAGCTTTCTTT
TRBV5-1	.	19	TRBD2	TRBJ2-3	CASSLVFLAGGISTDTQYF	TGCGCCAGCAGCTTGGTTTTTCTAGCGGGGGGCATTAGCACAGATACGCAGTATTTT
TRBV6-2/TRBV6-3	.	14	TRBD1	TRBJ1-5	CASSGTGGSQPQHF	TGTGCCAGCAGCGGGACAGGGGGAAGTCAGCCCCAGCATTTT
TRBV7-2	.	15	.	TRBJ1-1	CASSLVGSSTSGAFF	TGTGCCAGCAGCTTAGTTGGGTCCTCAACCTCGGGAGCTTTCTTT